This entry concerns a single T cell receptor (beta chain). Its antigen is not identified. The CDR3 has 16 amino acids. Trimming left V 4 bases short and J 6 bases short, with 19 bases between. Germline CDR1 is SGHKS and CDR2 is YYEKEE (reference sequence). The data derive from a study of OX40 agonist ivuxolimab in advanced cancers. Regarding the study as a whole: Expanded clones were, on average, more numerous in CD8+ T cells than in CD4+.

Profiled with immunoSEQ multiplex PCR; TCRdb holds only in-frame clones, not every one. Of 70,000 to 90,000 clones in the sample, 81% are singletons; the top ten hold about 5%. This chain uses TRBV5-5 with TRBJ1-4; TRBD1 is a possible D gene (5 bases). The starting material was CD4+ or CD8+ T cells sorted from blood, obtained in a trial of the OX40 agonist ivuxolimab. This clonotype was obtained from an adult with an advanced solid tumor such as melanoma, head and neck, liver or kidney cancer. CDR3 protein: CASSKRDSGGDEKLFF. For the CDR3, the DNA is TGTGCCAGCAGCAAACGGGACTCCGGAGGGGATGAAAAACTGTTTTTT.